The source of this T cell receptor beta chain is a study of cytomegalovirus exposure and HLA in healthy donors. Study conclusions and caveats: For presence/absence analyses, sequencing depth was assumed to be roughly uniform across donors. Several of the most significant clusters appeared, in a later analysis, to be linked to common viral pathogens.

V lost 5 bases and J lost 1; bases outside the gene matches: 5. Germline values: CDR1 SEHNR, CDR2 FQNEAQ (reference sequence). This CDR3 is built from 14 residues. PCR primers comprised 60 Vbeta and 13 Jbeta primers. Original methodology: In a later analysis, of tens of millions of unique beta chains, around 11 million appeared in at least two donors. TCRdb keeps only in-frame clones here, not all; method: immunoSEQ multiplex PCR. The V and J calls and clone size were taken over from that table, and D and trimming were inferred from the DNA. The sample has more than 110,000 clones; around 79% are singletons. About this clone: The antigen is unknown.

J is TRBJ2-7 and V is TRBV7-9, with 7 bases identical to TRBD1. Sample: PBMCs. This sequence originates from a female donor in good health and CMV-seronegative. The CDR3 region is CASSRTGPSYEQYF. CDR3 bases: TGTGCCAGCAGCCGGACAGGCCCATCCTACGAGCAGTACTTC.